This entry describes one T cell receptor beta chain. Antigen: not known. The data were obtained in a study of CD8 T cells in ankylosing spondylitis. Study findings and constraints: Some of these motif variants have turned up before, in reports on reactive arthritis synovial fluid and blood. Within matched ankylosing spondylitis synovial fluid, disease-linked clones were reportedly significantly enriched. Blood of patients with ankylosing spondylitis appeared to be characterized by a TCR beta motif of several highly homologous variants.

The ends were cut back, 5 bases at V and 0 bases at J, with 14 bases in the middle. This CDR3 is 15 amino acids long. In germline, CDR1 is MDHEN, CDR2 SYDVKM. One entry per CDR3 protein results from TCRdb running MiXCR on the 5' RACE reads. The table records 700,000 to 1,000,000 distinct CDR3 sequences, roughly 10% of them present only once. The source is a male donor with ankylosing spondylitis. Sequencing was done on a sample of blood, either unsorted or a sorted T cell fraction (not recorded which). V usage is TRBV28 and J usage is TRBJ2-7; TRBD2 might be the D (6 bases). CDR3 sequence: CASSDGGALSYEQYF. In nucleotides, the CDR3 is TGTGCCAGCAGTGACGGCGGGGCCCTCTCCTACGAGCAGTACTTC.